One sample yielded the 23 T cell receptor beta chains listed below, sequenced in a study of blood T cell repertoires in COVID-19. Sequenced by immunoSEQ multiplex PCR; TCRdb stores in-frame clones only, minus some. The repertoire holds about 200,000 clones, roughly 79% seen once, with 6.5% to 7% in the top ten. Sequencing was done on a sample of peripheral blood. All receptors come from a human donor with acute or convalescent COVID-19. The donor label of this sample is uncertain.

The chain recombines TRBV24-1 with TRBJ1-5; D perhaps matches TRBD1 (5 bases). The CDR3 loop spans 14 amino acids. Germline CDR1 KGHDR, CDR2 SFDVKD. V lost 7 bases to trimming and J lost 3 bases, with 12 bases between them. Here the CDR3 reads CATSPGGINQPQHF. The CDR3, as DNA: TGTGCCACCAGCCCTGGGGGGATCAATCAGCCCCAGCATTTT.

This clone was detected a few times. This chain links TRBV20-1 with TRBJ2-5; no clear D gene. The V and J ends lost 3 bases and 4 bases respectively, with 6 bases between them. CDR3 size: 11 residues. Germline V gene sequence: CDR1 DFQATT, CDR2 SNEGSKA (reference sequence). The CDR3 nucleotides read TGCAGTGCTAGCCTAGGAGAGACCCAGTACTTC. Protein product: CSASLGETQYF.

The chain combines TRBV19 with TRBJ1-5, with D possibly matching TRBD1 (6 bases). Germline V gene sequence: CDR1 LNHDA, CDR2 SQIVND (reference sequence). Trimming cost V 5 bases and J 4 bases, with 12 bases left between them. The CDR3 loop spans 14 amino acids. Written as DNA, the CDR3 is TGTGCCAGTAGTTGGGGGCGGTTTAATCAGCCCCAGCATTTT. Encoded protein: CASSWGRFNQPQHF.

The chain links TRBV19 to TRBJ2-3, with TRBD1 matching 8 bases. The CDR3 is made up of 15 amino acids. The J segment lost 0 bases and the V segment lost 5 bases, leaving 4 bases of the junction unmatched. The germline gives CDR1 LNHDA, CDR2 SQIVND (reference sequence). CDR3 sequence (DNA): TGTGCCAGTAGTTCAGGGGGCCTCAGCACAGATACGCAGTATTTT. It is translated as CASSSGGLSTDTQYF.

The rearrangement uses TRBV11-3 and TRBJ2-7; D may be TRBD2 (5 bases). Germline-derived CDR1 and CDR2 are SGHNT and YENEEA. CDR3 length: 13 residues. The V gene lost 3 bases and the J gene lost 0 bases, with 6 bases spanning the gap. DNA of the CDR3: TGTGCCAGCAGCTTCGGGAACTCCTACGAGCAGTACTTC. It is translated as CASSFGNSYEQYF.

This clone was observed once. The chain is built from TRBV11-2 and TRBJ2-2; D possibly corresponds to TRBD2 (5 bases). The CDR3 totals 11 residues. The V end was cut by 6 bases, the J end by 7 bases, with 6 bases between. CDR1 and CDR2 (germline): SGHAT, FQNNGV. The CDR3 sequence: CASRSGGELFF. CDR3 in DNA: TGTGCCAGCAGAAGCGGCGGGGAGCTGTTTTTT.

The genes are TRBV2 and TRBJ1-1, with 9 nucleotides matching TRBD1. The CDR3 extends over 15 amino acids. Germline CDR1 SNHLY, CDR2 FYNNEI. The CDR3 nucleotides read TGTGCTGGGGGTGGACAGGGGAGAGGGAACACTGAAGCTTTCTTT. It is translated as CAGGGQGRGNTEAFF.

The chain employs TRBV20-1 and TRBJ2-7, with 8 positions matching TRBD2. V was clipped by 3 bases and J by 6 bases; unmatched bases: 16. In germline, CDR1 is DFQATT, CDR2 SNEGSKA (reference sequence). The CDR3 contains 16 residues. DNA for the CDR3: TGCAGTGCTAGTGGGCGGCGTCTAGCGGGCCGTGGCGAGCAGTACTTC. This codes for CSASGRRLAGRGEQYF.

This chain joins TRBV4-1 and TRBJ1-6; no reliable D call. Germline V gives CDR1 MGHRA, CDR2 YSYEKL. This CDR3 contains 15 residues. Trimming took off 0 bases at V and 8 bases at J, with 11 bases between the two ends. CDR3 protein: CASSQEGRSDSPLHF. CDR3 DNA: TGCGCCAGCAGCCAAGAGGGGAGGTCGGATTCACCCCTCCACTTT.

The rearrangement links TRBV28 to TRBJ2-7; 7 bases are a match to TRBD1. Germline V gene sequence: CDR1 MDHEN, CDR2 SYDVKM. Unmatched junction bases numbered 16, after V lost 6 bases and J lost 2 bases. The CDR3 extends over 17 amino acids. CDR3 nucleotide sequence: TGTGCCAGCAGGACAAACCCGCCTAGGGACAGAACCTACGAGCAGTACTTC. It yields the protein CASRTNPPRDRTYEQYF.

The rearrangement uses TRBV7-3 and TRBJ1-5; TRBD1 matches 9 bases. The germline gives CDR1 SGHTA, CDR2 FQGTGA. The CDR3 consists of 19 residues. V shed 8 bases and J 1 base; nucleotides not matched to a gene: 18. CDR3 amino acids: CASSVTEETGGSSNQPQHF. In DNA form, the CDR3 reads TGTGCCAGCTCGGTTACGGAGGAGACAGGGGGTTCAAGCAATCAGCCCCAGCATTTT. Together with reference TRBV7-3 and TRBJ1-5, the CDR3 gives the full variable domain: GAGVSQTPSNKVTEKGKYVELRCDPISGHTALYWYRQSLGQGPEFLIYFQGTGAADDSGLPNDRFFAVRPEGSVSTLKIQRTERGDSAVYLCASSVTEETGGSSNQPQHFGDGTRLSIL.

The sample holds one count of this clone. Written as DNA, the CDR3 is TGTGCCAGCAGCCAACGTGGTAGGGGGTACACTGAAGCTTTCTTT. Its protein product is CASSQRGRGYTEAFF. The chain combines TRBV14 with TRBJ1-1, with D perhaps TRBD1 (6 bases). In germline, CDR1 is SGHDN, CDR2 FVKESK. The CDR3 totals 15 residues. The ends were cut back, 2 bases at V and 3 bases at J, with 13 bases in the middle. The full variable domain, with the rest looked up from reference TRBV14 and TRBJ1-1, is EAGVTQFPSHSVIEKGQTVTLRCDPISGHDNLYWYRRVMGKEIKFLLHFVKESKQDESGMPNNRFLAERTGGTYSTLKVQPAELEDSGVYFCASSQRGRGYTEAFFGQGTRLTVV.

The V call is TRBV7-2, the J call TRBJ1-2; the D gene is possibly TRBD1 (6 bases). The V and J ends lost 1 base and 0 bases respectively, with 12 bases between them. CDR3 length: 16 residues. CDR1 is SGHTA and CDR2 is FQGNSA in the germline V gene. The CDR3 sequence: CASSLVWGPANYGYTF. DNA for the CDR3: TGTGCCAGCAGCTTAGTGTGGGGGCCTGCTAACTATGGCTACACCTTC.

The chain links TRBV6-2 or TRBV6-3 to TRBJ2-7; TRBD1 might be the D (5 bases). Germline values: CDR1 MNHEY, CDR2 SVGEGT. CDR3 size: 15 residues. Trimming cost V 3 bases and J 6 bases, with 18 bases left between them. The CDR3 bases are TGTGCCAGCAGTTATCCAACATTCAGGGTAGGCGAGCAGTACTTC. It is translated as CASSYPTFRVGEQYF.

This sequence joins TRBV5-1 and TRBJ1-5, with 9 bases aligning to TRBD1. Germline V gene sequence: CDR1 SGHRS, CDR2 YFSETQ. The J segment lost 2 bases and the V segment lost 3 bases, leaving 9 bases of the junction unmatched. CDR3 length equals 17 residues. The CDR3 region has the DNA TGCGCCAGCAGCTCGGACAGGGGACAAGGTGGCAATCAGCCCCAGCATTTT. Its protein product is CASSSDRGQGGNQPQHF. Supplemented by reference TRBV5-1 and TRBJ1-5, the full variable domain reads KAGVTQTPRYLIKTRGQQVTLSCSPISGHRSVSWYQQTPGQGLQFLFEYFSETQRNKGNFPGRFSGRQFSNSRSEMNVSTLELGDSALYLCASSSDRGQGGNQPQHFGDGTRLSIL.

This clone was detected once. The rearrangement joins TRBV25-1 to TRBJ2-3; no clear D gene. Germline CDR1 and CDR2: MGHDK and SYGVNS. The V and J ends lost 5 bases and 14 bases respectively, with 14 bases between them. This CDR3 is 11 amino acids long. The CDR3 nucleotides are TGTGCCAGCAGTAACGGAGAGCCGTTGTATTTT. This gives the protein CASSNGEPLYF.

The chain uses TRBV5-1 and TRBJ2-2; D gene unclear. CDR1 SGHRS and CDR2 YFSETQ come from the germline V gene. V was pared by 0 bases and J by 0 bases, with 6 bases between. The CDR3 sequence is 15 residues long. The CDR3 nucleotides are TGCGCCAGCAGCTTGGGTCTAGCGAACACCGGGGAGCTGTTTTTT. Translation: CASSLGLANTGELFF.

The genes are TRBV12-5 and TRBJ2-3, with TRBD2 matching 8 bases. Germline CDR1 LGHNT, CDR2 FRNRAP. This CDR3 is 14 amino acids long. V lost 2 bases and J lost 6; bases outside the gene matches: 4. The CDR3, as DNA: TGTGCTAGTGGTTTGACCGGGGGGGTGGATACGCAGTATTTT. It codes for CASGLTGGVDTQYF.

CDR3 DNA sequence: TGTGCCAGCAGTGAAGTAGGGGCGCCCAATCAGCCCCAGCATTTT. It yields the protein CASSEVGAPNQPQHF. The chain recombines TRBV6-1 with TRBJ1-5, with D possibly being TRBD1 (5 bases). This CDR3 has 15 residues. Germline V lookup: CDR1 MNHNS, CDR2 SASEGT. Trimming took 1 base from V and 3 from J, leaving 10 bases between them.

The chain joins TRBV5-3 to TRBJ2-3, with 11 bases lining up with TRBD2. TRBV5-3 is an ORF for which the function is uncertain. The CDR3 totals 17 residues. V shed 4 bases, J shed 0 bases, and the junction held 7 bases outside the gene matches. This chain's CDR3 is CARSQQTSGDSTDTQYF. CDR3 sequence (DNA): TGTGCCAGAAGCCAACAGACTAGCGGGGATAGCACAGATACGCAGTATTTT.

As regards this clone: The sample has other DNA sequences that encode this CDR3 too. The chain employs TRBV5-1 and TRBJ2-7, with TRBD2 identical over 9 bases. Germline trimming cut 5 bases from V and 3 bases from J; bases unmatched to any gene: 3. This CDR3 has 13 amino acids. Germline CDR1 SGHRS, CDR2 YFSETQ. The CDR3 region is CASSSGSSYEQYF. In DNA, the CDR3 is TGCGCCAGCAGTAGCGGGAGCAGCTACGAGCAGTACTTC.

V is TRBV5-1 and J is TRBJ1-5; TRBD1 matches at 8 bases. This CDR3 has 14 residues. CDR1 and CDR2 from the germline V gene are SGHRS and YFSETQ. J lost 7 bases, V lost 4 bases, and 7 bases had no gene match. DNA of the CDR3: TGCGCCAGCAGCCTGACAGGGGAAGGACAGCCCCAGCATTTT. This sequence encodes CASSLTGEGQPQHF.

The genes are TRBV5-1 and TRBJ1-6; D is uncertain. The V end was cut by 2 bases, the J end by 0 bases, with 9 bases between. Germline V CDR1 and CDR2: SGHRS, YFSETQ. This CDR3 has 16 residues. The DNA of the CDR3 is TGCGCCAGCAGCTTACGTTACAGCTCCTATAATTCACCCCTCCACTTT. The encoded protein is CASSLRYSSYNSPLHF.